A selection of T cell receptor beta chains follows, all from one sample in a study of blood T cell repertoires in COVID-19. Produced via immunoSEQ multiplex PCR; TCRdb's table is partial and in-frame only. The table has some 270,000 clones, about 89% seen once. Sequencing was performed on peripheral blood. Receptors originate from a man in his forties with active or convalescent COVID-19. CDR3s include the opening cysteine and the closing phenylalanine or tryptophan. Each record gives: V gene, clone size, J gene, D gene, CDR3 DNA, CDR3 protein. A D gene is named only where the DNA matches it firmly. Clone size is not always given. Where it is, it says once, few, many or a class for expanded clones.

TRBV19	.	TRBJ1-3	.	TGTGCCAGTGAGGAACGTTCTGGAAACACCATATATTTT	CASEERSGNTIYF
TRBV13	.	TRBJ1-1	.	TGTGCCAGCAGCACCGACCCGGGCACTGAAGCTTTCTTT	CASSTDPGTEAFF
TRBV5-4	.	TRBJ1-2	.	TGTGCCAGCAGCTTTCGACAGGACAACTATGGCTACACCTTC	CASSFRQDNYGYTF
TRBV7-2	.	TRBJ2-7	TRBD2	TGTGCCAGCAGCCCCGTGGGGTCTGTTGGACTAGCGTCGGGGAACCAGTACTTC	CASSPVGSVGLASGNQYF
TRBV9	.	TRBJ2-5	.	TGTGCCAGCAGCGTAGTCGGCAGGGAAGGGACCCAGTACTTC	CASSVVGREGTQYF
TRBV7-3	once	TRBJ1-3	TRBD1	TGTGCCAGCAGCCCACATCAGGGGGGTACCATATATTTT	CASSPHQGGTIYF
TRBV9	.	TRBJ2-7	TRBD1	TGTGCCAGCAGCGTAGGCGGATGGACAGGGAGAACCGAGCAGTACTTC	CASSVGGWTGRTEQYF
TRBV7-6	.	TRBJ2-1	TRBD2	TGTGCCAGCAGCCTCACCCCTAGCGGATATGACAATGAGCAGTTCTTC	CASSLTPSGYDNEQFF
TRBV5-3	once	TRBJ2-7	TRBD1	TGTGCCAGAAGCCAGACAGGGGGGGAGCAGTACTTC	CARSQTGGEQYF
TRBV6-6	few	TRBJ1-2	TRBD1	TGTGCCAGCAGTTCGGGACAGGCGGCCACCTTC	CASSSGQAATF
TRBV14	few	TRBJ1-6	TRBD1	TGTGCCAGCAGCCAAGGGCAGGGGGTGAGTTCACCCCTCCACTTT	CASSQGQGVSSPLHF
TRBV5-1	.	TRBJ1-2	.	TGCGCCAGCAGCAGCGGGAGCTTAGAGGGCTACACCTTC	CASSSGSLEGYTF
TRBV3-1/TRBV3-2	.	TRBJ1-2	.	TGTGCCAGCAGCCAAGAAGTCGTTAGTACGTATGAAGGCTACACCTTC	CASSQEVVSTYEGYTF
TRBV14	.	TRBJ2-7	TRBD1	TGTGCCAGCAGCCGACCCGCGACAGGGGTGTGGGAGCAGTACTTC	CASSRPATGVWEQYF
TRBV5-1	.	TRBJ2-3	.	TGCGCCAGCAGCTTGCAGGGGATGTGGACAGATACGCAGTATTTT	CASSLQGMWTDTQYF
TRBV7-8	.	TRBJ1-2	.	TGTGCCAGCAGCTCGGGGGGGAGGGGAGCTGGCTACACCTTC	CASSSGGRGAGYTF
TRBV9	.	TRBJ2-1	.	TGTGCCAGCAGCTCCTCCTTGGGGCGAGCTAATGAGCAGTTCTTC	CASSSSLGRANEQFF
TRBV5-1	.	TRBJ2-1	TRBD2	TGCGCCAGCAGCTCCGGGCCGGGACTACGAGGTGAGCAGTTCTTC	CASSSGPGLRGEQFF
TRBV11-2	.	TRBJ1-1	.	TGTGCCAGCACCTCTGTCGGGGTGAACACTGAAGCTTTCTTT	CASTSVGVNTEAFF
TRBV28	.	TRBJ1-5	.	TGTGCCAGCAGTTCGACAGCCAATCAGCCCCAGCATTTT	CASSSTANQPQHF
TRBV14	.	TRBJ2-2	.	TGTGCCAGCAGCCAACTGGACTGGAACACCGGGGAGCTGTTTTTT	CASSQLDWNTGELFF
TRBV3-1/TRBV3-2	.	TRBJ1-2	.	TGTGCCAGCAGCCCACCCGGAGGGCCCGGGGGCTACACCTTC	CASSPPGGPGGYTF
TRBV10-2	once	TRBJ1-4	.	TGCGCCAGCAGTGAGCTCGGAGGGGTCGAAAAACTGTTTTTT	CASSELGGVEKLFF
TRBV19	.	TRBJ2-2	TRBD2	TGTGCCAGTAGGGGAAGCGGGGGGGCCGTCGGGGAGCTGTTTTTT	CASRGSGGAVGELFF
TRBV6-5	.	TRBJ2-7	.	TGTGCCAGCAGACTGAGGCTCGACGCCTACGAGCAGTACTTC	CASRLRLDAYEQYF
TRBV11-3	.	TRBJ2-5	TRBD2	TGTGCCAGCAGCTTAAGCGGGGAGGGAGAGACCCAGTACTTC	CASSLSGEGETQYF
TRBV19	.	TRBJ2-7	TRBD2	TGTGCCAGTAGTAAACTAGCGGGAGGAGGAGAGGGCTCCTACGAGCAGTACTTC	CASSKLAGGGEGSYEQYF
TRBV14	.	TRBJ2-7	.	TGTGCCAGCAGCCAAAATCACGCGACAGGAGGCGCCGAGCAGTACTTC	CASSQNHATGGAEQYF
TRBV19	.	TRBJ2-1	.	TGTGCCAGTAGTCTAATAGAGCGGATCTACAATGAGCAGTTCTTC	CASSLIERIYNEQFF
TRBV6-1	.	TRBJ1-5	.	TGTGCCAGCAGTGACCGAGACAATCAGCCCCAGCATTTT	CASSDRDNQPQHF
TRBV10-1	.	TRBJ2-2	TRBD2	TGCGCCAGCGGTAGCGGGCAGCACACCGGGGAGCTGTTTTTT	CASGSGQHTGELFF
TRBV5-5	.	TRBJ1-2	.	TGTGCCAGCAGCTTGGACTCAGGGCTCTATGGCTACACCTTC	CASSLDSGLYGYTF
TRBV19	.	TRBJ1-5	.	TGTGCCAGCGAAACCAGGGATTATAGCAATCAGCCCCAGCATTTT	CASETRDYSNQPQHF
TRBV10-1	.	TRBJ2-7	.	TGCGCCGGGGGCCAGAAACGGGGCACTATTAGGGAGCAGTACTTC	CAGGQKRGTIREQYF
TRBV29-1	.	TRBJ1-2	TRBD1	TGCAGCGTTCCCACAGGGGCTAACTATGGCTACACCTTC	CSVPTGANYGYTF
TRBV29-1	.	TRBJ2-3	TRBD1	TGCAGCGTTGACTCGGGACAGGGGGTCACAGATACGCAGTATTTT	CSVDSGQGVTDTQYF
TRBV3-1/TRBV3-2	.	TRBJ1-2	TRBD1	TGTGCCAGCAGCCGGGGACAGGGTCATATCACCTTC	CASSRGQGHITF
TRBV5-1	.	TRBJ1-4	TRBD1	TGCGCCAGCAGCTTGGATCCAGGGGGAGATGAAAAACTGTTTTTT	CASSLDPGGDEKLFF
TRBV2	.	TRBJ1-1	.	TGTGCCAGCAGTCAACAGGGCTCGAACACTGAAGCTTTCTTT	CASSQQGSNTEAFF
TRBV3-1/TRBV3-2	.	TRBJ2-1	.	TGTGCCAGCAGCCAGTCCCGAGATGTTGAGCAGTTCTTC	CASSQSRDVEQFF
TRBV5-1	once	TRBJ1-5	TRBD1	TGCGCCAACCCCCCAGGGGGCGAAAATCAGCCCCAGCATTTT	CANPPGGENQPQHF
TRBV11-3	.	TRBJ1-2	.	TGTGCCAGCAGCTCCGCCTCAGGGTATGGCTACACCTTC	CASSSASGYGYTF
TRBV5-6	.	TRBJ2-2	TRBD1	TGTGCCAGCAGCGTCTGGACAGGTCGGAACACCGGGGAGCTGTTTTTT	CASSVWTGRNTGELFF
TRBV11-3	.	TRBJ2-3	TRBD2	TGTGCCAGCAGCCCCTCGCTAGCGGGGAGCACAGATACGCAGTATTTT	CASSPSLAGSTDTQYF
TRBV5-4	.	TRBJ1-4	.	TGTGCCAGCAGCTCGGAGGCAACTAATGAAAAACTGTTTTTT	CASSSEATNEKLFF
TRBV7-6	.	TRBJ2-3	.	TGTGCCAGCAGCGCGGGATATAGAGACACAGATACGCAGTATTTT	CASSAGYRDTDTQYF
TRBV2	.	TRBJ2-1	TRBD1	TGTGCCAGCAGCTGGACAGGTTACAATGAGCAGTTCTTC	CASSWTGYNEQFF
TRBV9	few	TRBJ1-6	.	TGTGCCAGCAGCGTAGTAGGGGTGGGTTCACCCCTCCACTTT	CASSVVGVGSPLHF
TRBV28	.	TRBJ1-3	.	TGTGCCAGCCTAAGCGAAAACACCATATATTTT	CASLSENTIYF
TRBV7-6	.	TRBJ2-7	TRBD1	TGTGCCAGCAGCTTATTTTTGGGACAGGGACACGAGCAGTACTTC	CASSLFLGQGHEQYF
TRBV13	.	TRBJ2-1	.	TGTGCCAGCAGCTTAGGTCTCGCTAGCCAATCCTACAATGAGCAGTTCTTC	CASSLGLASQSYNEQFF
TRBV6-4	.	TRBJ1-5	.	TGTGCCAGCAGCGAGGCGGGGGGCTGGCAGCCCCAGCATTTT	CASSEAGGWQPQHF
TRBV7-9	.	TRBJ2-7	.	TGTGCCAGCAGCCCCCCGGCGACAGACGGCTACGAGCAGTACTTC	CASSPPATDGYEQYF
TRBV7-9	.	TRBJ1-1	.	TGTGCCAGCAGCTTAAGGGGCGGGAGCACTGAAGCTTTCTTT	CASSLRGGSTEAFF